These 27 T cell receptor beta chains were sequenced from one sample in a study of T cell repertoires in cytomegalovirus infection. TCRdb analysed the reads with MiXCR anew, one entry per CDR3 protein. The sample includes roughly 160,000 distinct CDR3 sequences, about 20% of them seen just once. No antigens are known for them. The sample consisted of CD8+ T cells from cultured PBMCs, taken from culture after CMV antigen stimulation. The receptors shown here come from a human donor in good health (CMV status not recorded). Some clones in this sample may be carry-over from other donors' samples.

This clonotype was detected only a few times. The chain employs TRBV12-3 or TRBV12-4 and TRBJ1-5; D is unresolved. The CDR3 consists of 14 residues. V was shortened by 4 bases and J by 2 bases, with 9 bases between the two germline ends. CDR3 nucleotide sequence: TGTGCCAGCAGTTGGGGTTCGCGCAATCAGCCCCAGCATTTT. This gives the protein CASSWGSRNQPQHF.

This chain uses TRBV7-2 with TRBJ2-7; D not certain. The CDR3 covers 14 residues. Germline lookup yields CDR1 SGHTA and CDR2 FQGNSA. V shed 6 bases and J shed 0 bases, with 12 bases lying between them. The CDR3 is CASSFSPSSYEQYF. Written as DNA, the CDR3 is TGTGCCAGCAGTTTCTCACCGAGCTCCTACGAGCAGTACTTC.

This clonotype was picked up a small number of times. J is TRBJ1-5 and V is TRBV4-1, with D maybe TRBD1 (6 bases). Deletions cut 4 bases from V and 5 bases from J, with 15 bases between. CDR1 MGHRA and CDR2 YSYEKL come from the germline V gene. CDR3 length equals 15 residues. The CDR3 spells CASSLRTGGDQPQHF. CDR3 nucleotide sequence: TGCGCCAGCAGCCTCCGAACGGGGGGCGATCAGCCCCAGCATTTT.

This clonotype was detected only a few times. The CDR3 DNA is TGTGCTAGTTATTCCGGGACTAACACAGATACGCAGTATTTT. It translates to CASYSGTNTDTQYF. The chain links TRBV12-5 to TRBJ2-3, with 7 bases matching TRBD2. Germline loops: CDR1 LGHNT, CDR2 FRNRAP. The CDR3 length is 14 residues. V was clipped by 8 bases and J by 2 bases; unmatched bases: 7.

The chain recombines TRBV7-2 with TRBJ2-3; D unclear. Germline CDR1 reads SGHTA; CDR2 reads FQGNSA. The V end was cut by 5 bases, the J end by 2 bases, with 17 bases between. The CDR3 runs 16 residues. The CDR3 bases are TGTGCCAGCAGCCTAACACGGGTCAAGATCACAGATACGCAGTATTTT. It codes for CASSLTRVKITDTQYF.

There are a few counts of this clonotype. This chain links TRBV9 with TRBJ2-1; 8 bases agree with TRBD2. Germline CDR1 SGDLS, CDR2 YYNGEE. The CDR3 runs to 16 residues. J was trimmed by 0 bases and V by 3 bases; bases with no gene match: 5. The CDR3: CASSGTGTSSYNEQFF. The CDR3 DNA reads as TGTGCCAGCAGCGGGACCGGGACTAGCTCCTACAATGAGCAGTTCTTC.

This clonotype was seen only a few times. The gene calls are TRBV28 and TRBJ1-3, with D unresolved. From germline, CDR1 is MDHEN and CDR2 SYDVKM. Trimming removed 6 bases at V and 0 bases at J, with 9 bases between. CDR3 size: 14 residues. CDR3 residues: CASRQSFSGNTIYF. The CDR3 DNA sequence: TGTGCCAGCAGGCAAAGTTTCTCTGGAAACACCATATATTTT.

This clonotype was found a few times. This sequence joins TRBV2 and TRBJ1-1, with a possible D match to TRBD1 (5 bases). CDR1 is SNHLY and CDR2 is FYNNEI in the germline V gene. This CDR3 has 12 amino acids. The V gene lost 7 bases and the J gene lost 10 bases, with 16 bases spanning the gap. Here the CDR3 reads CASIPGRDGAFF. The DNA for the CDR3 is TGTGCCAGCATCCCTGGGAGGGACGGAGCTTTCTTT.

This clonotype was picked up a small number of times. For the CDR3, the DNA is TGTGCCAGCAGCCCCTATTGGACAGGGATTATTGAAGCTTTCTTT. Residues: CASSPYWTGIIEAFF. The chain joins TRBV7-9 to TRBJ1-1; TRBD1 aligns across 8 bases. CDR3 length: 15 residues. V lost 5 bases and J lost 7; bases outside the gene matches: 12. Germline lookup yields CDR1 SEHNR and CDR2 FQNEAQ (reference sequence).

J is TRBJ1-1 and V is TRBV2; 7 bases are shared with TRBD1. The trim removed 4 bases at V and 1 base at J, leaving 9 bases unmatched. Germline CDR1 and CDR2: SNHLY and FYNNEI. The length of the CDR3 is 16 residues. The CDR3 region has the DNA TGTGCCAGCAGTGTATCCAGACAGGGTCAGAACACTGAAGCTTTCTTT. Translating it yields CASSVSRQGQNTEAFF.

The V call is TRBV7-6, the J call TRBJ1-6; D unresolved. The CDR3 totals 13 residues. The germline gives CDR1 SGHVS, CDR2 FNYEAQ. The V end lost 5 bases, the J end lost 5 bases, and 7 bases lay between the germline ends. Here the CDR3 reads CASSPPHNSPLHF. The CDR3 coding sequence is TGTGCCAGCAGCCCCCCACATAATTCACCCCTCCACTTT.

The chain uses TRBV7-9 and TRBJ2-7; the D is unclear. This CDR3 region has 15 residues. V lost 1 base and J lost 5, with 15 bases in between. CDR1 SEHNR and CDR2 FQNEAQ come from the germline V gene (reference sequence). CDR3 residues: CASSLGNTPSHEQYF. For the CDR3, the DNA is TGTGCCAGCAGCTTAGGGAACACTCCAAGCCACGAGCAGTACTTC.

This clonotype was picked up a small number of times. V is TRBV27 and J is TRBJ2-2; D is possibly TRBD2 (6 bases). The germline gives CDR1 MNHEY, CDR2 SMNVEV (reference sequence). V lost 5 bases and J lost 7, with 11 bases in between. The CDR3 spans 13 residues. In nucleotides, the CDR3 is TGTGCCAGCAGTCTCGGACTACACGGGGAGCTGTTTTTT. This encodes CASSLGLHGELFF.

The rearrangement uses TRBV28 and TRBJ2-2; TRBD2 aligns across 7 bases. The germline CDR1 and CDR2 sequences are MDHEN and SYDVKM. V dropped 3 bases and J dropped 4; count of bases not matched to a gene: 8. This CDR3 comprises 16 residues. The chain's CDR3 is CASSLSREGTTGELFF. CDR3 coding DNA: TGTGCCAGCAGTTTGAGCAGGGAGGGAACCACCGGGGAGCTGTTTTTT.

This clonotype was picked up many times. The V call is TRBV7-2, the J call TRBJ2-7; tentative D call: TRBD2 (7 bases). V lost 4 bases and J 1 base, leaving 17 bases between the germline ends. This CDR3 has 16 residues. Germline V CDR1 and CDR2: SGHTA, FQGNSA. The DNA of the CDR3 is TGTGCCAGCAGCTCTCATGGGGGGGCAGCTTCCTACGAGCAGTACTTC. This gives the protein CASSSHGGAASYEQYF.

A few counts support this clonotype. The chain links TRBV6-5 to TRBJ1-1; possibly TRBD1 for D (5 bases). The CDR3 loop spans 14 amino acids. The germline V and J ends were trimmed by 4 bases and 1 base, with 10 bases remaining between them. Germline V gene data show CDR1 as MNHEY and CDR2 as SVGAGI. The CDR3 DNA is TGTGCCAGCAGTTGGGACGGCGAGAACACTGAAGCTTTCTTT. As protein: CASSWDGENTEAFF.

The sample holds a few counts of this clonotype. V and J are TRBV7-2 and TRBJ2-1; 15 bases line up with TRBD2. Germline CDR1 SGHTA, CDR2 FQGNSA. This CDR3 comprises 18 residues. With 1 base clipped from V and 9 bases from J, the junction kept 10 bases outside the gene matches. In nucleotides, the CDR3 is TGTGCCAGCAGCTTAGTTCTGGGACTAGCGGGGGGCGGAAGTGAGCAGTTCTTC. This encodes CASSLVLGLAGGGSEQFF.

This clonotype came up a few times. J is TRBJ2-7 and V is TRBV4-2, with D possibly being TRBD1 (6 bases). CDR3 size: 15 residues. V was shortened by 4 bases and J by 3 bases, with 16 bases between the two germline ends. CDR1 and CDR2 from the germline V gene are LGHNA and YNFKEQ. The CDR3 DNA reads TGTGCCAGCAGCCTAAACCGGGACACCCACTACGAGCAGTACTTC. It specifies CASSLNRDTHYEQYF.

Concerning this clonotype itself: The conserved final phenylalanine or tryptophan is absent from the CDR3, which likely points to a read error. This sequence joins TRBV12-3 or TRBV12-4 and TRBJ2-5, with D perhaps TRBD1 (6 bases). The CDR3 sequence is 14 residues long. This chain's CDR3 is CANSFTSDRETQYC. CDR3 DNA: TGTGCCAACAGTTTCACTTCAGACAGGGAGACCCAGTACTGC.

The rearrangement joins TRBV4-3 to TRBJ2-2, with D uncertain. The germline gives CDR1 LGHNA, CDR2 YSLEER. Trimming took 0 bases from V and 0 from J, leaving 5 bases between them. The CDR3 length is 15 residues. As DNA, the CDR3 is TGCGCCAGCAGCCAAGAGCCCTCGAACACCGGGGAGCTGTTTTTT. Protein sequence: CASSQEPSNTGELFF.

This clonotype has only a few counts. This rearrangement joins TRBV11-2 to TRBJ1-5; the D is unclear. The CDR3 length is 14 residues. Trimming cost V 5 bases and J 1 base, with 9 bases left between them. CDR1 and CDR2 (germline): SGHAT, FQNNGV. The CDR3 protein is CASSLRRSNQPQHF. In DNA, the CDR3 is TGTGCCAGCAGCCTAAGACGGAGCAATCAGCCCCAGCATTTT.

This clonotype was seen more than once but under ten times. The chain combines TRBV6-2 or TRBV6-3 with TRBJ1-1, with a tentative D call TRBD1 (5 bases). The germline V gene encodes CDR1 MNHEY and CDR2 SVGEGT. This CDR3 is built from 15 residues. V was shortened by 6 bases and J by 0 bases, with 14 bases between the two germline ends. CDR3: CASRRPRQMNTEAFF. CDR3 sequence (DNA): TGTGCCAGCAGAAGGCCAAGACAGATGAACACTGAAGCTTTCTTT.

This clonotype was detected a few times. The chain links TRBV7-9 to TRBJ2-7; D ambiguous. Trimming stripped 5 bases from V and 0 bases from J, with 20 bases between. The germline CDR1 and CDR2 sequences are SEHNR and FQNEAQ (reference sequence). The CDR3 has 17 amino acids. For the CDR3, the DNA is TGTGCCAGCAGCACCAGATCGGACGGTTTGAGCTCCTACGAGCAGTACTTC. It codes for CASSTRSDGLSSYEQYF.

This chain links TRBV4-1 with TRBJ2-2, with 8 bases matching TRBD2. Per germline, CDR1 MGHRA and CDR2 YSYEKL. The CDR3 loop spans 15 amino acids. With V trimmed by 2 bases and J by 5 bases, 4 bases remained unmatched. The CDR3 sequence: CASSQSSGPTGELFF. The CDR3 region has the DNA TGCGCCAGCAGCCAATCTAGCGGGCCAACCGGGGAGCTGTTTTTT.

The chain recombines TRBV12-3 or TRBV12-4 with TRBJ2-7, with D possibly being TRBD1 (5 bases). The CDR3 contains 13 residues. Trimming took off 7 bases at V and 3 bases at J, with 13 bases between the two ends. The DNA for the CDR3 is TGTGCCAGCACCCCAGGGCCGGTCTACGAGCAGTACTTC. This encodes CASTPGPVYEQYF.

This clonotype has a handful of counts. This chain connects TRBV6-2 or TRBV6-3 to TRBJ2-7, with a possible D match to TRBD1 (6 bases). CDR1 and CDR2 from the germline V gene are MNHEY and SVGEGT. Deletions cut 2 bases from V and 6 bases from J, with 17 bases between. This CDR3 has 15 amino acids. The CDR3 DNA follows: TGTGCCAGCAGTTACACCTTGAAACAGGGCGGCGAGCAGTACTTC. Its translation: CASSYTLKQGGEQYF.

The chain has TRBV28 and TRBJ2-3; 8 positions match TRBD1. V lost 7 bases, J lost 3 bases, and 6 bases stayed unmatched. CDR1 and CDR2 from the germline V gene are MDHEN and SYDVKM. The length of the CDR3 is 14 residues. This CDR3 reads CASNTRQGTDTQYF. The CDR3 DNA sequence: TGTGCCAGCAACACTCGACAGGGGACAGATACGCAGTATTTT.